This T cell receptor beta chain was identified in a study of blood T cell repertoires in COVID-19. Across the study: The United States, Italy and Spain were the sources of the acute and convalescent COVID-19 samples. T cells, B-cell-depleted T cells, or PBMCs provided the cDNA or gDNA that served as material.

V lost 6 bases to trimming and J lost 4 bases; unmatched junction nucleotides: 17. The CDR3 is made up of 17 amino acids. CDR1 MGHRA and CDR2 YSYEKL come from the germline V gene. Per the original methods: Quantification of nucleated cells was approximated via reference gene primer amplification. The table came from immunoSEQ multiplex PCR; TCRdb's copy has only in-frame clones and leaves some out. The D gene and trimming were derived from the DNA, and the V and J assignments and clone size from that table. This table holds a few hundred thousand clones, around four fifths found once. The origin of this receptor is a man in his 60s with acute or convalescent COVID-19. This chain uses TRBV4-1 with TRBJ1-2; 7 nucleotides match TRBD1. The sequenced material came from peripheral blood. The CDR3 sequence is CASRPHGTAGEGYGYTF. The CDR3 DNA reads TGCGCCAGCAGACCCCACGGGACAGCGGGGGAGGGCTATGGCTACACCTTC.